This is a list of T cell receptor beta chains from one sample in a study of early T cells in non-severe SARS-CoV-2 infection. TCRdb used MiXCR to reprocess the 5' RACE reads, holding one entry per CDR3 protein. The data show some 75,000 distinct CDR3 sequences, roughly 15% seen once. The source material was whole blood. The source of these receptors is an adult who was a healthcare worker with PCR-confirmed SARS-CoV-2 infection or an uninfected control (not recorded which). CDR3s include the opening cysteine and the closing phenylalanine or tryptophan. The D gene is left open where the match is weak. Rows give clone size only sometimes, using once, few, many, or a class for an expanded clone.

j_gene: TRBJ2-7; d_gene: NA; v_gene: TRBV6-1; abundance: many; CDR3aa: CASSAAQGRVVEQYF; CDR3nt: TGTGCCAGCAGCGCCGCCCAGGGCAGGGTAGTCGAGCAGTACTTC
j_gene: TRBJ1-2; d_gene: TRBD1; v_gene: TRBV10-3; abundance: NA; CDR3aa: CAIRDGTGHGYTF; CDR3nt: TGTGCCATCAGGGACGGGACAGGGCATGGCTACACCTTC
j_gene: TRBJ1-5; d_gene: NA; v_gene: TRBV6-6; abundance: few; CDR3aa: CASSYSGQGNQPQHF; CDR3nt: TGTGCCAGCAGTTACTCAGGGCAGGGCAATCAGCCCCAGCATTTT
j_gene: TRBJ2-3; d_gene: TRBD2; v_gene: TRBV6-2/TRBV6-3; abundance: few; CDR3aa: CASRKWGTSDDTQYF; CDR3nt: TGTGCCAGCAGGAAGTGGGGGACTAGTGATGATACGCAGTATTTT
j_gene: TRBJ2-3; d_gene: NA; v_gene: TRBV9; abundance: NA; CDR3aa: CASSSSLRGWADTQYF; CDR3nt: TGTGCCAGCAGCTCCTCCCTAAGGGGGTGGGCAGATACGCAGTATTTT
j_gene: TRBJ2-2; d_gene: NA; v_gene: TRBV27; abundance: many; CDR3aa: CASSLLGNTGELFF; CDR3nt: TGTGCCAGCAGTTTATTGGGGAACACCGGGGAGCTGTTTTTT
j_gene: TRBJ1-1; d_gene: NA; v_gene: TRBV20-1; abundance: NA; CDR3aa: CSYRTNTEAFF; CDR3nt: TGCAGTTACAGAACCAACACTGAAGCTTTCTTT
j_gene: TRBJ2-6; d_gene: NA; v_gene: TRBV6-5; abundance: many; CDR3aa: CASTRGAGANVLTF; CDR3nt: TGTGCCAGCACTAGAGGGGCTGGGGCCAACGTCCTGACTTTC
j_gene: TRBJ1-2; d_gene: NA; v_gene: TRBV6-2/TRBV6-3; abundance: NA; CDR3aa: CASSYSELDGYTF; CDR3nt: TGTGCCAGCAGTTACTCGGAGTTGGATGGCTACACCTTC
j_gene: TRBJ1-1; d_gene: NA; v_gene: TRBV6-5; abundance: NA; CDR3aa: CASSYGAVTEAFF; CDR3nt: TGTGCCAGCAGTTACGGGGCAGTCACTGAAGCTTTCTTT
j_gene: TRBJ2-7; d_gene: NA; v_gene: TRBV29-1; abundance: few; CDR3aa: CSAGGGRDYEQYF; CDR3nt: TGCAGCGCCGGAGGTGGCAGGGACTACGAGCAGTACTTC
j_gene: TRBJ2-1; d_gene: NA; v_gene: TRBV11-2; abundance: many; CDR3aa: CASSLGQGSHNEQFF; CDR3nt: TGTGCCAGCAGCTTGGGGCAGGGGTCCCACAATGAGCAGTTCTTC
j_gene: TRBJ2-1; d_gene: NA; v_gene: TRBV5-1; abundance: few; CDR3aa: CASSAFNEQFF; CDR3nt: TGCGCCAGCAGCGCTTTCAATGAGCAGTTCTTC
j_gene: TRBJ1-4; d_gene: NA; v_gene: TRBV5-1; abundance: NA; CDR3aa: CASSLNLQEGEKLFF; CDR3nt: TGCGCCAGCAGCTTGAATTTGCAGGAGGGTGAAAAACTGTTTTTT
j_gene: TRBJ1-2; d_gene: TRBD1; v_gene: TRBV5-6; abundance: NA; CDR3aa: CASSLWDRENYGYTF; CDR3nt: TGTGCCAGCAGCTTGTGGGACAGGGAGAACTATGGCTACACCTTC
j_gene: TRBJ2-7; d_gene: TRBD2; v_gene: TRBV29-1; abundance: few; CDR3aa: CSAGSGAPYEQYF; CDR3nt: TGCAGCGCTGGTAGCGGGGCTCCCTACGAGCAGTACTTC
j_gene: TRBJ2-7; d_gene: NA; v_gene: TRBV29-1; abundance: NA; CDR3aa: CSALTGPYEQYF; CDR3nt: TGCAGCGCCCTGACAGGACCGTACGAGCAGTACTTC
j_gene: TRBJ2-5; d_gene: NA; v_gene: TRBV20-1; abundance: many; CDR3aa: CSASSVGVETQYF; CDR3nt: TGCAGTGCTAGTAGCGTCGGGGTAGAGACCCAGTACTTC
j_gene: TRBJ2-7; d_gene: NA; v_gene: TRBV29-1; abundance: NA; CDR3aa: CSVVSQGAGYEQYF; CDR3nt: TGCAGCGTTGTTTCCCAGGGCGCGGGCTACGAGCAGTACTTC
j_gene: TRBJ2-7; d_gene: TRBD2; v_gene: TRBV3-1; abundance: many; CDR3aa: CASSHGTSQAYEQYF; CDR3nt: TGTGCCAGCAGCCACGGGACTAGTCAGGCCTACGAGCAGTACTTC
j_gene: TRBJ2-1; d_gene: TRBD2; v_gene: TRBV6-2/TRBV6-3; abundance: many; CDR3aa: CASRQLAGGASSSYNEQFF; CDR3nt: TGTGCCAGCAGACAACTAGCGGGGGGAGCCTCAAGCTCCTACAATGAGCAGTTCTTC
j_gene: TRBJ1-1; d_gene: NA; v_gene: TRBV6-1; abundance: many; CDR3aa: CASSKITGTTEAFF; CDR3nt: TGTGCCAGCAGTAAGATTACAGGGACCACTGAAGCTTTCTTT
j_gene: TRBJ2-3; d_gene: TRBD2; v_gene: TRBV20-1; abundance: NA; CDR3aa: CSARDWTSVAGGGDTQYF; CDR3nt: TGCAGTGCTAGAGATTGGACCTCTGTGGCGGGGGGAGGAGATACGCAGTATTTT
j_gene: TRBJ1-4; d_gene: NA; v_gene: TRBV20-1; abundance: NA; CDR3aa: CSANAGAKLFF; CDR3nt: TGCAGTGCTAATGCAGGGGCAAAACTGTTTTTT
j_gene: TRBJ2-1; d_gene: TRBD1; v_gene: TRBV28; abundance: many; CDR3aa: CASGTGYNEQFF; CDR3nt: TGTGCCAGCGGGACAGGATACAATGAGCAGTTCTTC
j_gene: TRBJ2-7; d_gene: NA; v_gene: TRBV28; abundance: NA; CDR3aa: CASNPTGDEQYF; CDR3nt: TGTGCCAGCAACCCCACCGGGGACGAGCAGTACTTC
j_gene: TRBJ1-1; d_gene: NA; v_gene: TRBV5-4; abundance: NA; CDR3aa: CASSLGLGARDTEAFF; CDR3nt: TGTGCCAGCAGCTTAGGATTGGGGGCGCGGGACACTGAAGCTTTCTTT
j_gene: TRBJ2-1; d_gene: TRBD2; v_gene: TRBV11-2; abundance: many; CDR3aa: CASSPGTSGGAYNEQFF; CDR3nt: TGTGCCAGCAGCCCAGGGACTAGCGGGGGGGCCTACAATGAGCAGTTCTTC
j_gene: TRBJ2-5; d_gene: TRBD2; v_gene: TRBV11-2; abundance: few; CDR3aa: CASSFSGGRGETQYF; CDR3nt: TGTGCCAGCAGCTTTAGCGGGGGCCGGGGGGAGACCCAGTACTTC
j_gene: TRBJ1-2; d_gene: NA; v_gene: TRBV3-1; abundance: few; CDR3aa: CASSQVKSGYTF; CDR3nt: TGTGCCAGCAGCCAAGTCAAGAGTGGCTACACCTTC
j_gene: TRBJ2-5; d_gene: TRBD2; v_gene: TRBV4-1; abundance: many; CDR3aa: CASSPNSGGSQETQYF; CDR3nt: TGCGCCAGCAGCCCAAATAGCGGGGGGAGCCAAGAGACCCAGTACTTC
j_gene: TRBJ2-2; d_gene: TRBD1; v_gene: TRBV6-2/TRBV6-3; abundance: NA; CDR3aa: CASSYSLWTGEGTGELFF; CDR3nt: TGTGCCAGCAGTTACTCCCTCTGGACAGGGGAGGGCACCGGGGAGCTGTTTTTT
j_gene: TRBJ1-6; d_gene: NA; v_gene: TRBV7-3; abundance: few; CDR3aa: CASSSIGSHNSPLHF; CDR3nt: TGTGCCAGCAGCTCCATAGGGAGCCATAATTCACCCCTCCACTTT
j_gene: TRBJ1-2; d_gene: TRBD1; v_gene: TRBV10-2; abundance: few; CDR3aa: CASGQGSFESAGYTF; CDR3nt: TGCGCCAGCGGACAGGGTTCTTTCGAGTCTGCGGGCTACACCTTC
j_gene: TRBJ1-2; d_gene: NA; v_gene: TRBV20-1; abundance: many; CDR3aa: CTNLKANYGYTF; CDR3nt: TGCACAAATCTAAAAGCTAACTATGGCTACACCTTC
j_gene: TRBJ2-4; d_gene: TRBD2; v_gene: TRBV19; abundance: NA; CDR3aa: CASSPGGVLNIQYF; CDR3nt: TGTGCCAGTAGCCCTGGGGGGGTCCTAAACATTCAGTACTTC
j_gene: TRBJ2-3; d_gene: TRBD2; v_gene: TRBV12-5; abundance: few; CDR3aa: CASGLLAGVDTQYF; CDR3nt: TGTGCTAGTGGTTTACTAGCGGGGGTGGATACGCAGTATTTT
j_gene: TRBJ2-7; d_gene: NA; v_gene: TRBV11-2; abundance: many; CDR3aa: CASSLGGVDQYF; CDR3nt: TGTGCCAGCAGCTTAGGGGGGGTCGATCAGTACTTC
j_gene: TRBJ2-7; d_gene: TRBD2; v_gene: TRBV7-9; abundance: NA; CDR3aa: CASSLYGGDDEQYF; CDR3nt: TGTGCCAGCAGCTTATACGGGGGGGACGACGAGCAGTACTTC
j_gene: TRBJ2-7; d_gene: NA; v_gene: TRBV20-1; abundance: few; CDR3aa: CSAPPGQNPYEQYF; CDR3nt: TGCAGTGCTCCACCGGGCCAGAATCCCTACGAGCAGTACTTC
j_gene: TRBJ2-3; d_gene: TRBD2; v_gene: TRBV11-2; abundance: NA; CDR3aa: CASSLSLAGADTQYF; CDR3nt: TGTGCCAGCAGCTTAAGCCTAGCGGGGGCAGATACGCAGTATTTT
j_gene: TRBJ2-3; d_gene: TRBD2; v_gene: TRBV7-9; abundance: many; CDR3aa: CASSSGSLAANTDTQYF; CDR3nt: TGTGCCAGCAGCTCCGGGTCCCTAGCGGCCAACACAGATACGCAGTATTTT
j_gene: TRBJ2-1; d_gene: NA; v_gene: TRBV24-1; abundance: NA; CDR3aa: CATSGPGSYNEQFF; CDR3nt: TGTGCCACCAGTGGTCCGGGGTCCTACAATGAGCAGTTCTTC
j_gene: TRBJ1-6; d_gene: NA; v_gene: TRBV3-1; abundance: few; CDR3aa: CASSADGRSPLHF; CDR3nt: TGTGCCAGCAGCGCGGATGGGCGATCACCCCTCCACTTT
j_gene: TRBJ2-7; d_gene: NA; v_gene: TRBV2; abundance: NA; CDR3aa: CASLQGTSYSEQYF; CDR3nt: TGTGCCAGTCTACAGGGTACATCCTACTCCGAGCAGTACTTC
j_gene: TRBJ2-7; d_gene: TRBD2; v_gene: TRBV12-3/TRBV12-4; abundance: NA; CDR3aa: CASSLARGGRDYEQYF; CDR3nt: TGTGCCAGCAGTTTAGCGCGGGGAGGGAGGGACTACGAGCAGTACTTC
j_gene: TRBJ2-2; d_gene: TRBD2; v_gene: TRBV6-5; abundance: NA; CDR3aa: CASSPAGTRAKPGELFF; CDR3nt: TGTGCCAGCAGCCCCGCCGGGACTAGAGCTAAGCCCGGGGAGCTGTTTTTT
j_gene: TRBJ1-1; d_gene: NA; v_gene: TRBV20-1; abundance: NA; CDR3aa: CSAFLNTEAFF; CDR3nt: TGCAGTGCTTTCTTGAACACTGAAGCTTTCTTT
j_gene: TRBJ1-1; d_gene: NA; v_gene: TRBV29-1; abundance: NA; CDR3aa: CSVQWRVITEAFF; CDR3nt: TGCAGCGTTCAATGGAGAGTGATAACTGAAGCTTTCTTT
j_gene: TRBJ2-1; d_gene: NA; v_gene: TRBV9; abundance: many; CDR3aa: CASSYAGTREEQFF; CDR3nt: TGTGCCAGCAGCTATGCCGGGACCCGAGAGGAGCAGTTCTTC
j_gene: TRBJ1-1; d_gene: NA; v_gene: TRBV29-1; abundance: NA; CDR3aa: CSVGGATGNTEAFF; CDR3nt: TGCAGCGTTGGGGGGGCGACGGGGAACACTGAAGCTTTCTTT
j_gene: TRBJ2-6; d_gene: NA; v_gene: TRBV11-2; abundance: few; CDR3aa: CASRTARSGANVLTF; CDR3nt: TGTGCCAGCAGGACAGCCCGCTCTGGGGCCAACGTCCTGACTTTC